The clone carrying this TCR beta chain occurred once. Its target is not known. Vbeta (60) and Jbeta (13) primers were used in the PCR. Source study methods: In a later analysis, of approximately 81 million unique beta chains, about 12 million appeared in at least two donors. The table came from immunoSEQ multiplex PCR; TCRdb's copy has only in-frame clones and leaves some out. The V and J calls and clone size are taken from that table; D and trimming were inferred from the DNA. The sample includes 200,000 to 300,000 clones, roughly 86% of them seen just once. Germline values: CDR1 LNHNV, CDR2 YYDKDF (reference sequence). This CDR3 is 16 amino acids long. V lost 2 bases, J lost 2 bases, and 15 bases lay in between. This sample was taken from a study of cytomegalovirus exposure and HLA in healthy donors. Study findings and constraints: According to the study, around 160 TCR beta chains were cytomegalovirus-associated. As immune exposure information, only CMV serostatus was available.

The J gene is TRBJ1-1, the V gene TRBV15; a weak D match, TRBD1 (6 bases). Material for sequencing was PBMCs. The clonotype originates from a woman between 40 and 50 years old in good health and CMV-seropositive. The CDR3 DNA is TGTGCCACCAGCAGAACCCGACAGGTTGACAACACTGAAGCTTTCTTT. Amino acid sequence: CATSRTRQVDNTEAFF.